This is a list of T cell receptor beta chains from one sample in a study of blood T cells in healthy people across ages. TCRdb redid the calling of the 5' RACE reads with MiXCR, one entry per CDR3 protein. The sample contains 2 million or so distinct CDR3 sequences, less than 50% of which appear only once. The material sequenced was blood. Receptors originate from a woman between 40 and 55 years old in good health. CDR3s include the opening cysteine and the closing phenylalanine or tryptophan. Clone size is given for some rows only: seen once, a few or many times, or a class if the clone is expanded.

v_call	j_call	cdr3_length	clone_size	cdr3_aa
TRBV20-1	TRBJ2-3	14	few	CSARLLTSTDTQYF
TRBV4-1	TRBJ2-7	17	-	CASSNRGLAAPSYEQYF
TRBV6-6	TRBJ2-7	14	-	CASKTDRSSYEQYF
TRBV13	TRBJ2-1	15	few	CASSFTSGLYNEQFF
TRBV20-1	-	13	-	CSAKSGYQETQYF
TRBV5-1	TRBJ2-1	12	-	CASRSRGDEQFF
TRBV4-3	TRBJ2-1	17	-	CASSQGRSGGFYNEQFF
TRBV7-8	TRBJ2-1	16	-	CASSFQADPSYNEQFF
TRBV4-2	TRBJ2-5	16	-	CASSLSGLAGAETQYF
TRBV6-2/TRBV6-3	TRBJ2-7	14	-	CASPRTGISYEQYF
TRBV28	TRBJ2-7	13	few	CATQAGGTYEQYF
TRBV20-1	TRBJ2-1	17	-	CSAPLPSTSGGDSEQFF
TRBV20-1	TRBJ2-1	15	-	CSAREKPLAFNEQFF
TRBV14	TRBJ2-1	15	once	CASSQGAPAYNEQFF
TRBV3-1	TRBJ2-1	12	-	CASSQWTTEQFF
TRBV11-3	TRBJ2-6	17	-	CASSLDQQGSRANVLTF
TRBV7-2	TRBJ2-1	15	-	CASSLSRVAANEQFF
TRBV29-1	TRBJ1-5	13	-	CSVAGSLGEPQHF
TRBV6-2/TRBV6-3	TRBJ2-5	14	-	CASSYSGRTETQYF
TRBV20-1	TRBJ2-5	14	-	CSARGEGRSETQYF